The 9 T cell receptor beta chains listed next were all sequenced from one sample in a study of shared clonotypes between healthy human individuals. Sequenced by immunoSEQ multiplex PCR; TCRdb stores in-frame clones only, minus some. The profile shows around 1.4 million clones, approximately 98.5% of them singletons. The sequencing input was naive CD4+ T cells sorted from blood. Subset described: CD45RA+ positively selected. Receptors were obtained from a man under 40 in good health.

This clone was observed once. CDR3 residues: CASSLRTGGNEQFF. CDR3 coding DNA: TGCGCCAGCAGCTTAAGGACAGGGGGCAATGAGCAGTTCTTC. V and J are TRBV5-1 and TRBJ2-1, with 10 bases fitting TRBD1. This CDR3 comprises 14 residues. After removal of 2 bases from V and 6 bases from J, the junction contained 2 bases not matched to a gene. Looked up from germline, CDR1 is SGHRS and CDR2 is YFSETQ.

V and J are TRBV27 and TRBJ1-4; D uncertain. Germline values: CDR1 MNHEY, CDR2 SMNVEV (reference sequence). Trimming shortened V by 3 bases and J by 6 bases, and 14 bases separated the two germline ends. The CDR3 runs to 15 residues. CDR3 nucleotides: TGTGCCAGCAGTTTGTCTTACAGAAGGGATGAAAAACTGTTTTTT. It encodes CASSLSYRRDEKLFF.

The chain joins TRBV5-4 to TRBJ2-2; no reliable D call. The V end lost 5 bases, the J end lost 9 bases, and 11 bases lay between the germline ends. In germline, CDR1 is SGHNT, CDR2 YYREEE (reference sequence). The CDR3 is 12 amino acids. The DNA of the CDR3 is TGTGCCAGCAGTTTACCCCTGCGGGAGCTGTTTTTT. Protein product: CASSLPLRELFF.

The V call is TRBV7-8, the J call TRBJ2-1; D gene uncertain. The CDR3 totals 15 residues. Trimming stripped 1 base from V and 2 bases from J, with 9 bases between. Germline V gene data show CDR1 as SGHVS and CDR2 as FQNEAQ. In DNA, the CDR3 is TGTGCCAGCAGCTTAGGAATTGTAGCCTACAATGAGCAGTTCTTC. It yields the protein CASSLGIVAYNEQFF. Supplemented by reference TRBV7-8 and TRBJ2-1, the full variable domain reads GAGVSQSPRYKVAKRGQDVALRCDPISGHVSLFWYQQALGQGPEFLTYFQNEAQLDKSGLPSDRFFAERPEGSVSTLKIQRTQQEDSAVYLCASSLGIVAYNEQFFGPGTRLTVL.

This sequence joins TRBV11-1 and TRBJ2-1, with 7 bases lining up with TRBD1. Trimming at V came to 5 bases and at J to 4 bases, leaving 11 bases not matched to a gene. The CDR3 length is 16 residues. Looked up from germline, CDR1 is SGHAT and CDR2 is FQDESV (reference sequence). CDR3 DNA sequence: TGTGCCAGCAGCCCGGGACAGATTACCATTTACAATGAGCAGTTCTTC. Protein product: CASSPGQITIYNEQFF.

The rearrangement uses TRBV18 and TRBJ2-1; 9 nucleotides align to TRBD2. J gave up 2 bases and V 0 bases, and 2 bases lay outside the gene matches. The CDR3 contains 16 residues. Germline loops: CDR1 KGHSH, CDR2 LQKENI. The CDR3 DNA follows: TGTGCCAGCTCACCACCGCGCGGGAGGGCCTACAATGAGCAGTTCTTC. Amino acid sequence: CASSPPRGRAYNEQFF.

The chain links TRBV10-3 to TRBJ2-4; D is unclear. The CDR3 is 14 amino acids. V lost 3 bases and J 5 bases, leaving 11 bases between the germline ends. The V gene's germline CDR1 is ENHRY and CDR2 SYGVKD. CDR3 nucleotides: TGTGCCATCAGTGACGGGTTAGGGCAAAACATTCAGTACTTC. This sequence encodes CAISDGLGQNIQYF.

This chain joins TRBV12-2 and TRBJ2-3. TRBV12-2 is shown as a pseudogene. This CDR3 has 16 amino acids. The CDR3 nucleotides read TGTGCAAGTCGCCTAACAGCGCTAATAAGCACAGATACGCAGTATTTT. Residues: CASRLTALISTDTQYF.

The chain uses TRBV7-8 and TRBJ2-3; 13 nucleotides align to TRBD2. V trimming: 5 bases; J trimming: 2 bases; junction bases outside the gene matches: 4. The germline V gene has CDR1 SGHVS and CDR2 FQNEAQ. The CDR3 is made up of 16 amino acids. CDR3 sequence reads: CASSLGLAGVTDTQYF. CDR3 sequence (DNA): TGTGCCAGCAGCCTCGGACTAGCGGGAGTCACAGATACGCAGTATTTT.